A selection of T cell receptor beta chains follows, all from one sample in a study of T cells in Graves' hyperthyroidism and ophthalmopathy. TCRdb itself ran the multiplex PCR reads through MiXCR, one entry per CDR3 protein. The table records about 520,000 distinct CDR3 sequences, around 22% of them present only once. Sequencing used blood. Receptors originate from a young woman with Graves' ophthalmopathy. CDR3s include the opening cysteine and the closing phenylalanine or tryptophan. The D gene is left open where the match is weak. The size of a clone is reported for some rows only, either as once, few or many, or as a class for expanded clones.

d_gene	abundance	j_gene	v_gene	CDR3aa	CDR3nt
.	few	TRBJ2-5	TRBV7-2	CASSLGTPGLQETQYF	TGTGCCAGCAGCTTAGGGACCCCGGGACTGCAAGAGACCCAGTACTTC
TRBD2	many	TRBJ2-7	TRBV4-1	CASSQEIAGGSLQYF	TGCGCCAGCAGCCAAGAGATAGCGGGGGGTTCGTTGCAGTACTTC
.	many	TRBJ1-1	TRBV11-1	CASRQVNTEAFF	TGTGCCAGCAGGCAGGTAAACACTGAAGCTTTCTTT
.	.	TRBJ1-2	TRBV6-1	CASSPPVVRGYGYTF	TGTGCCAGCAGCCCCCCAGTGGTAAGGGGGTATGGCTACACCTTC
.	.	TRBJ2-4	TRBV3-1	CASSPEFGKNIQYF	TGTGCCAGCAGCCCGGAGTTCGGCAAAAACATTCAGTACTTC
.	many	TRBJ2-3	TRBV12-3/TRBV12-4	CASSFRSTDTQYF	TGTGCCAGCAGTTTTAGAAGCACAGATACGCAGTATTTT
.	.	TRBJ2-2	TRBV9	CASSVDPGEAGELFF	TGTGCCAGCAGCGTAGATCCGGGAGAGGCCGGGGAGCTGTTTTTT
.	.	TRBJ1-1	TRBV28	CASSPLRGVYTEAFF	TGTGCCAGCAGTCCTCTAAGGGGGGTTTACACTGAAGCTTTCTTT
TRBD1	many	TRBJ2-7	TRBV6-5	CASYSGTGGNEQYF	TGTGCCAGCTACTCCGGGACAGGGGGTAACGAGCAGTACTTC
.	.	TRBJ1-2	TRBV12-3/TRBV12-4	CASSFAVLSNWDYTF	TGTGCCAGCAGTTTCGCCGTACTGTCCAACTGGGACTACACCTTC
.	.	TRBJ1-5	TRBV30	CAWGGSGAQHF	TGTGCCTGGGGGGGGTCCGGGGCCCAGCATTTT
TRBD1	.	TRBJ1-1	TRBV29-1	CSAQPGQSQMNTEAFF	TGCAGCGCCCAACCGGGACAGTCCCAGATGAACACTGAAGCTTTCTTT
.	.	TRBJ1-5	TRBV7-6	CASSLGGRYSNQPQHF	TGTGCCAGCAGCCTGGGGGGGCGATATAGCAATCAGCCCCAGCATTTT
.	many	TRBJ1-2	TRBV20-1	CSAPGQNYGYTF	TGCAGTGCGCCTGGACAGAACTATGGCTACACCTTC
.	.	TRBJ1-6	TRBV7-9	CASSLIGAGNSPLHF	TGTGCCAGCAGCTTAATAGGGGCCGGTAATTCACCCCTCCACTTT
TRBD1	few	TRBJ2-7	TRBV6-1	CASSEGTGGDEQYF	TGTGCCAGCAGTGAGGGTACAGGGGGCGACGAGCAGTACTTC
TRBD1	many	TRBJ1-1	TRBV7-3	CASSLYPGGDTEAFF	TGTGCCAGCAGCTTATATCCAGGGGGAGATACTGAAGCTTTCTTT
.	few	TRBJ2-7	TRBV2	CASSRDPSSYEQYF	TGTGCCAGCAGCCGGGACCCTAGCTCCTACGAGCAGTACTTC
.	.	TRBJ1-1	TRBV6-1	CASSGGEWNTEAFF	TGTGCCAGCAGTGGGGGGGAATGGAACACTGAAGCTTTCTTT
.	.	TRBJ1-5	TRBV7-2	CASSFPGFWSEPQHF	TGTGCCAGCAGCTTCCCCGGGTTTTGGAGTGAGCCCCAGCATTTT
.	.	TRBJ1-1	TRBV12-3/TRBV12-4	CASSNRPGYGGNTEAFF	TGTGCCAGCAGTAATAGACCGGGGTATGGGGGGAACACTGAAGCTTTCTTT
.	few	TRBJ2-7	TRBV6-5	CASSWGGQGGYEQYF	TGTGCCAGCAGTTGGGGTGGACAGGGAGGGTACGAGCAGTACTTC
TRBD2	.	TRBJ2-7	TRBV20-1	CSARDPGGFYEQYF	TGCAGTGCTAGAGATCCCGGGGGGTTCTACGAGCAGTACTTC
TRBD1	few	TRBJ2-7	TRBV28	CASSPVGTGNLYEQYF	TGTGCCAGCAGCCCTGTCGGGACAGGGAACCTTTACGAGCAGTACTTC